These 18 T cell receptor beta chains share one sample of origin, sequenced in a study of shared clonotypes between healthy human individuals. Profiled with immunoSEQ multiplex PCR; TCRdb holds only in-frame clones, not every one. Of 950,000 to 1,300,000 clones listed, around 74% are singletons. The sample consisted of memory CD4+ T cells sorted from blood. Subset given: CD45RA-negative fraction. These receptors were taken from a man aged 18 to 29 in good health.

The V and J genes are TRBV6-1 and TRBJ1-3; no firm D call. Germline V CDR1 and CDR2: MNHNS, SASEGT. The germline V and J ends were trimmed by 2 bases and 0 bases, with 5 bases remaining between them. CDR3 size: 14 residues. Written as DNA, the CDR3 is TGTGCCAGCAGTGAATACTCCTCTGGAAACACCATATATTTT. It encodes CASSEYSSGNTIYF.

Only a few counts were recorded for this clone. The J gene is TRBJ1-5, the V gene TRBV6-6; 7 bases are a match to TRBD1. This CDR3 is 14 amino acids long. In germline, CDR1 is MNHNY, CDR2 SVGAGI (reference sequence). The junction had 8 bases not matched to a gene; V was cut back by 9 bases and J by 3 bases. CDR3: CARRRDSNNQPQHF. CDR3 nucleotides: TGTGCCAGGCGCCGGGACAGCAACAATCAGCCCCAGCATTTT.

Notes on this clone: Other DNA variants within this sample encode the same CDR3. This CDR3 is CASSPPSNQPQHF. For the CDR3, the DNA is TGTGCCAGCTCACCACCGAGCAATCAGCCCCAGCATTTT. The gene calls are TRBV18 and TRBJ1-5; D is uncertain. Germline lookup yields CDR1 KGHSH and CDR2 LQKENI. Trimming cost V 0 bases and J 1 base, with 1 base left between them. This CDR3 has 13 amino acids. The whole variable domain, remainder taken from reference TRBV18 and TRBJ1-5, is NAGVMQNPRHLVRRRGQEARLRCSPMKGHSHVYWYRQLPEEGLKFMVYLQKENIIDESGMPKERFSAEFPKEGPSILRIQQVVRGDSAAYFCASSPPSNQPQHFGDGTRLSIL.

This clone came up many times. Distinct nucleotide sequences in the sample also encode this CDR3. Here the CDR3 reads CASSIRDSTIQYF. CDR3 DNA: TGTGCCAGCAGTATCAGGGACTCGACCATTCAGTACTTC. The genes are TRBV6-6 and TRBJ2-4; D may be TRBD2 (6 bases). Germline CDR1 reads MNHNY; CDR2 reads SVGAGI (reference sequence). Trimming stripped 5 bases from V and 9 bases from J, with 14 bases between. This CDR3 has 13 amino acids.

The chain carries TRBV5-1 and TRBJ2-7; the D gene is possibly TRBD2 (6 bases). The CDR3 covers 14 residues. CDR1 is SGHRS and CDR2 is YFSETQ in the germline V gene. Trimming removed 1 base from V and 5 bases from J, with 13 bases in between. DNA for the CDR3: TGCGCCAGCAGCTTGAACCGGGAGACAAACGAGCAGTACTTC. It is translated as CASSLNRETNEQYF.

V usage is TRBV19 and J usage is TRBJ1-2; perhaps TRBD1 as D (5 bases). The germline CDR1 and CDR2 sequences are LNHDA and SQIVND (reference sequence). With 1 base removed from V and 8 bases from J, the gap between germline ends came to 26 bases. This CDR3 has 18 residues. The chain's CDR3 is CASSIGEGRESRASGYTF. The CDR3 DNA reads TGTGCCAGTAGTATAGGAGAGGGCAGGGAAAGTCGGGCGTCCGGCTACACCTTC.

In regard to this clone: Additional DNA sequences in this sample encode the identical CDR3. The chain recombines TRBV7-9 with TRBJ2-3; D is possibly TRBD1 (7 bases). In germline, CDR1 is SEHNR, CDR2 FQNEAQ (reference sequence). The CDR3 consists of 14 residues. Trimming left V 4 bases short and J 0 bases short, with 8 bases between. The DNA of the CDR3 is TGTGCCAGCAGCTCAGGGGGGAGCACAGATACGCAGTATTTT. Translating gives CASSSGGSTDTQYF.

The genes are TRBV7-9 and TRBJ1-3; D is undetermined. The V gene's germline CDR1 is SEHNR and CDR2 FQNEAQ (reference sequence). V lost 10 bases to trimming and J lost 0 bases, with 10 bases between them. The CDR3 extends over 13 amino acids. Written as DNA, the CDR3 is TGTGCCAACCCCGGAACCTCTGGAAACACCATATATTTT. Encoded protein: CANPGTSGNTIYF.

DNA for the CDR3: TGTGCCAGTAGTCTCTCACAGGGGGAAGGGAAGTACTTC. It specifies CASSLSQGEGKYF. The V call is TRBV19, the J call TRBJ2-7; TRBD1 matches 8 bases. Germline values: CDR1 LNHDA, CDR2 SQIVND (reference sequence). The junction had 11 bases not matched to a gene; V was cut back by 5 bases and J by 11 bases. This CDR3 has 13 amino acids.

The sample holds one count of this clone. The chain employs TRBV4-1 and TRBJ2-1; 9 bases agree with TRBD1. The CDR3 runs 17 residues. With 2 bases clipped from V and 6 bases from J, the junction kept 11 bases outside the gene matches. CDR1 and CDR2 from the germline V gene are MGHRA and YSYEKL. For the CDR3, the DNA is TGCGCCAGCAGCCAACCCCGGACAGGGGTGGTGGGCAATGAGCAGTTCTTC. It specifies CASSQPRTGVVGNEQFF.

The chain employs TRBV29-1 and TRBJ1-2; no reliable D call. Germline CDR1 is SQVTM and CDR2 is ANQGSEA. The CDR3 totals 13 residues. V gave up 5 bases and J gave up 4 bases, with 14 bases separating them. Here the CDR3 DNA reads TGCAGCGTTTCGGACGGCGGCGGCTATGGCTACACCTTC. Translated, it gives CSVSDGGGYGYTF.

The genes are TRBV5-4 and TRBJ1-4; no clear D gene. V gave up 2 bases and J gave up 1 base, with 15 bases separating them. CDR3 length equals 17 residues. Germline CDR1 reads SGHNT; CDR2 reads YYREEE (reference sequence). CDR3 sequence: CASSFLGRGETNEKLFF. The CDR3 DNA reads as TGTGCCAGCAGCTTTCTCGGCAGAGGAGAAACTAATGAAAAACTGTTTTTT. Looking up the rest from reference TRBV5-4 and TRBJ1-4 gives the full variable domain: ETGVTQSPTHLIKTRGQQVTLRCSSQSGHNTVSWYQQALGQGPQFIFQYYREEENGRGNFPPRFSGLQFPNYSSELNVNALELDDSALYLCASSFLGRGETNEKLFFGSGTQLSVL.

The chain is built from TRBV5-1 and TRBJ2-7; 16 bases are shared with TRBD2. The germline gives CDR1 SGHRS, CDR2 YFSETQ. This CDR3 spans 17 amino acids. The junction had 7 bases not matched to a gene; V was cut back by 4 bases and J by 3 bases. CDR3 region: CASSDGTSGRDGYEQYF. The CDR3 DNA reads as TGCGCCAGCAGCGACGGGACTAGCGGGAGGGATGGCTACGAGCAGTACTTC.

The chain combines TRBV27 with TRBJ2-2; 8 positions agree with TRBD1. This CDR3 is 17 amino acids long. Germline V CDR1 and CDR2: MNHEY, SMNVEV (reference sequence). The CDR3 reads CPDGATRTGLNTGELFF. As DNA, the CDR3 is TGTCCGGATGGTGCCACTAGGACAGGGCTCAACACCGGGGAGCTGTTTTTT.

This chain joins TRBV28 and TRBJ2-2, with D perhaps TRBD2 (6 bases). V lost 4 bases and J lost 4, with 10 bases in between. The CDR3 contains 14 residues. Per the germline V gene, CDR1 is MDHEN and CDR2 is SYDVKM. The DNA of the CDR3 is TGTGCCAGCAGTTCTAGCGATCGCACCGGGGAGCTGTTTTTT. Amino acids: CASSSSDRTGELFF. Full variable domain (outside the CDR3, taken from reference TRBV28 and TRBJ2-2): DVKVTQSSRYLVKRTGEKVFLECVQDMDHENMFWYRQDPGLGLRLIYFSYDVKMKEKGDIPEGYSVSREKKERFSLILESASTNQTSMYLCASSSSDRTGELFFGEGSRLTVL.

With respect to this clone: This likely reflects a read error, since a far larger clone is one base away. This chain joins TRBV28 and TRBJ1-1; D ambiguous. The CDR3 length is 11 residues. Trimming removed 6 bases from V and 1 base from J, with 3 bases in between. Germline V gene sequence: CDR1 MDHEN, CDR2 SYDVKM. The CDR3 protein is CASRQNTEAFF. CDR3 sequence (DNA): TGTGCCAGCAGGCAGAACACTGAAGCTTTCTTT.

This sequence joins TRBV15 and TRBJ2-7; a possible D gene is TRBD1 (6 bases). The CDR3 has 14 amino acids. Germline CDR1 LNHNV, CDR2 YYDKDF (reference sequence). V lost 0 bases, J lost 5 bases, and 11 bases lay in between. In DNA, the CDR3 is TGTGCCACCAGCAGAGATCTGGGGGCCCACGAGCAGTACTTC. It yields the protein CATSRDLGAHEQYF.

V is TRBV5-1 and J is TRBJ2-1; TRBD1 might be the D (5 bases). This CDR3 contains 11 residues. V gave up 4 bases and J gave up 14 bases, with 13 bases separating them. Looked up from germline, CDR1 is SGHRS and CDR2 is YFSETQ. For the CDR3, the DNA is TGCGCCAGCAGCCTACAGGCCCAGAAGTTCTTC. Encoded protein: CASSLQAQKFF.